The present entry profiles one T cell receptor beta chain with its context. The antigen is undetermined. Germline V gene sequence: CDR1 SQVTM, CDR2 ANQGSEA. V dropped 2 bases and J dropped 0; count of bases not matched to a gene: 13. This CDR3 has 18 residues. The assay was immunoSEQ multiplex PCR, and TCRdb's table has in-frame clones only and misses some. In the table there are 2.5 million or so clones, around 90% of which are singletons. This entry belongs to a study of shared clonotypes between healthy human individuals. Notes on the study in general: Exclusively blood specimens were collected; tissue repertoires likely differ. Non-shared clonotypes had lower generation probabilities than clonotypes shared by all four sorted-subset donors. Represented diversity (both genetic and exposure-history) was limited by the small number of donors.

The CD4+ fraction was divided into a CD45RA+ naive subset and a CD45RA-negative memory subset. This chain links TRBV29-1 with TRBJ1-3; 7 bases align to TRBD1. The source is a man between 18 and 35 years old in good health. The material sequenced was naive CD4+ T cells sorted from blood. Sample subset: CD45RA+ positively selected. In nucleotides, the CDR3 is TGCAGCGTTGAAACTCGGGGGACAGCTAAATTCTCTGGAAACACCATATATTTT. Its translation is CSVETRGTAKFSGNTIYF.